This T cell receptor beta chain stems from a study of PD-1 blockade in classical Hodgkin lymphoma. Every patient was affected by relapse after autologous stem cell transplantation, while exposure to brentuximab vedotin was not uniform. By magnetic negative selection, CD4+ T cells were purified from thawed PBMCs. This table comes from immunoSEQ multiplex PCR, and its TCRdb copy is limited to in-frame clones, with some not included. The table shows fewer than 20,000 clones, with around four fifths occurring only once. Trimming removed 6 bases at V and 5 bases at J, with 10 bases between. CDR3 length: 12 amino acids. Germline V lookup: CDR1 ENHRY, CDR2 SYGVKD.

The sample was CD4+ T cells from blood, taken at baseline. V gene TRBV10-3 combines with J gene TRBJ2-5; D possibly corresponds to TRBD1 (6 bases). The sequence derives from a human donor with classical Hodgkin lymphoma. CDR3 loop: CAIRTGTETQYF. The CDR3, as DNA: TGTGCCATCAGAACAGGGACCGAGACCCAGTACTTC.